What follows are 29 T cell receptor beta chains derived from one specimen sequenced in a study of blood T cell repertoires in COVID-19. Sequencing used immunoSEQ multiplex PCR; TCRdb keeps in-frame clones, though not all of them. Here the sample spans about 100,000 clones, roughly 81% being singletons. Material for sequencing was peripheral blood. Receptors originate from a human donor in a cohort sampled during active COVID-19.

The gene calls are TRBV7-9 and TRBJ2-5, with TRBD2 matching 9 bases. This CDR3 is 15 amino acids long. Germline-derived CDR1 and CDR2 are SEHNR and FQNEAQ (reference sequence). V shed 8 bases and J 5 bases; nucleotides not matched to a gene: 12. The CDR3 region is CASAAARGGGETQYF. CDR3 nucleotide sequence: TGTGCCAGCGCCGCTGCGCGGGGGGGCGGGGAGACCCAGTACTTC.

This clone was counted only a few times. The rearrangement uses TRBV5-1 and TRBJ2-7; 12 bases are a match to TRBD2. The junction had 6 bases not matched to a gene; V was cut back by 3 bases and J by 5 bases. Germline CDR1 SGHRS, CDR2 YFSETQ. This CDR3 contains 15 residues. CDR3 amino acids: CASSSSGRAIDEQYF. In DNA form, the CDR3 reads TGCGCCAGCAGCTCTAGCGGGAGGGCCATAGACGAGCAGTACTTC.

This clone was counted once. The chain recombines TRBV30 with TRBJ1-1, with 7 bases aligning to TRBD1. Per germline, CDR1 GTSNPN and CDR2 SVGIG (reference sequence). The CDR3 runs to 14 residues. V shed 0 bases and J 3 bases; nucleotides not matched to a gene: 4. DNA for the CDR3: TGTGCCTGGAGTGTGTGGGACAGCGACACTGAAGCTTTCTTT. It yields the protein CAWSVWDSDTEAFF.

The chain uses TRBV7-9 and TRBJ1-3; a weak D match, TRBD1 (5 bases). Deletions cut 3 bases from V and 4 bases from J, with 19 bases between. CDR3 length equals 17 residues. From germline, CDR1 is SEHNR and CDR2 FQNEAQ (reference sequence). CDR3 nucleotide sequence: TGTGCCAGCAGCTTGATTACGGGGGGAGCTTCGGGAAACACCATATATTTT. Protein sequence: CASSLITGGASGNTIYF.

This clone showed up just once. V usage is TRBV6-5 and J usage is TRBJ2-3, with 10 bases lining up with TRBD2. The germline gives CDR1 MNHEY, CDR2 SVGAGI. Unmatched junction bases numbered 6, after V lost 6 bases and J lost 6 bases. This CDR3 has 14 residues. DNA of the CDR3: TGTGCCAGCAGCCAGCGGGGGGGTCCGGATACGCAGTATTTT. Protein sequence: CASSQRGGPDTQYF.

The V gene is TRBV6-2 or TRBV6-3, the J gene TRBJ2-5, with D maybe TRBD1 (5 bases). V lost 3 bases to trimming and J lost 5 bases, with 16 bases between them. Germline V gene sequence: CDR1 MNHEY, CDR2 SVGEGT. The CDR3 runs 15 residues. Written as DNA, the CDR3 is TGTGCCAGCAGTTATCACGTTTCAGGGTCCGAGACCCAGTACTTC. Amino acid sequence: CASSYHVSGSETQYF.

The gene calls are TRBV3-1 (or the pseudogene TRBV3-2) and TRBJ1-2; D might be TRBD1 (5 bases). CDR3 length: 15 residues. V was clipped by 4 bases and J by 0 bases, with 12 bases between them. CDR1 is LGHDT and CDR2 is YNNKEL in the germline V gene (reference sequence). CDR3 protein: CASSRMTGANYGYTF. CDR3 nucleotide sequence: TGTGCCAGCAGCCGAATGACGGGGGCTAACTATGGCTACACCTTC.

The gene calls are TRBV19 and TRBJ1-6; D is uncertain. There are 14 residues in the CDR3. Germline CDR1 reads LNHDA; CDR2 reads SQIVND (reference sequence). V was clipped by 5 bases and J by 15 bases, with 20 bases between them. CDR3 protein: CASSEGGLLVVLHF. The CDR3 DNA reads as TGTGCCAGTAGTGAGGGCGGCCTATTGGTAGTCCTCCACTTT.

Only one count was recorded for this clone. This rearrangement joins TRBV18 to TRBJ1-4; no clear D gene. Germline CDR1 KGHSH, CDR2 LQKENI. V was clipped by 4 bases and J by 1 base, with 7 bases between them. CDR3 length equals 14 residues. CDR3: CASSLFVTNEKLFF. In DNA form, the CDR3 reads TGTGCCAGCTCACTCTTCGTAACTAATGAAAAACTGTTTTTT.

The V gene is TRBV28, the J gene TRBJ1-1; D remains unclear. The CDR3 is 12 residues long. V dropped 8 bases and J dropped 1 base, with 8 bases sitting between them. Looked up from germline, CDR1 is MDHEN and CDR2 is SYDVKM. Here the CDR3 reads CASARANTEAFF. CDR3 in DNA: TGTGCCAGCGCGAGGGCGAACACTGAAGCTTTCTTT.

CDR3 in DNA: TGTGCCTGGAGTAAAAGGGAGGGTTCCTACTCTGGAAACACCATATATTTT. Residues: CAWSKREGSYSGNTIYF. The chain is built from TRBV30 and TRBJ1-3; no firm D call. Germline loops: CDR1 GTSNPN, CDR2 SVGIG (reference sequence). V gave up 2 bases and J gave up 0 bases, with 17 bases separating them. The CDR3 sequence is 17 residues long.

This chain links TRBV19 with TRBJ2-1, with a weak D call TRBD2 (6 bases). The V gene's germline CDR1 is LNHDA and CDR2 SQIVND (reference sequence). The V and J ends lost 3 bases and 13 bases respectively, with 13 bases between them. The length of the CDR3 is 12 residues. CDR3 protein: CASSIGGSPQFF. CDR3 nucleotide sequence: TGTGCCAGTAGTATTGGGGGGTCACCTCAGTTCTTC.

The chain uses TRBV27 and TRBJ1-1; 8 bases line up with TRBD1. The CDR3 contains 15 residues. V dropped 2 bases and J dropped 4; count of bases not matched to a gene: 6. Germline CDR1 is MNHEY and CDR2 is SMNVEV (reference sequence). The chain's CDR3 is CASSLARTGLTEAFF. Written as DNA, the CDR3 is TGTGCCAGCAGTTTAGCCAGGACAGGGCTCACTGAAGCTTTCTTT.

The rearrangement uses TRBV5-1 and TRBJ1-1; D gene uncertain. Germline V gene lookup returns CDR1 SGHRS and CDR2 YFSETQ. The CDR3 spans 13 residues. Trimming left V 2 bases short and J 3 bases short, with 8 bases between. Written as DNA, the CDR3 is TGCGCCAGCAGCTTCCCCCCGGACACTGAAGCTTTCTTT. This sequence encodes CASSFPPDTEAFF.

The chain is built from TRBV9 and TRBJ2-7; no clear D. The CDR3 is made up of 13 amino acids. The germline V gene has CDR1 SGDLS and CDR2 YYNGEE. V lost 4 bases and J 2 bases, leaving 10 bases between the germline ends. CDR3 region: CASSSPPAYEQYF. Written as DNA, the CDR3 is TGTGCCAGCAGCTCTCCGCCGGCCTACGAGCAGTACTTC. The full variable domain, rest sourced from reference TRBV9 and TRBJ2-7, is DSGVTQTPKHLITATGQRVTLRCSPRSGDLSVYWYQQSLDQGLQFLIQYYNGEERAKGNILERFSAQQFPDLHSELNLSSLELGDSALYFCASSSPPAYEQYFGPGTRLTVT.

This chain uses TRBV28 with TRBJ1-1, with no clear D. CDR1 and CDR2 from the germline V gene are MDHEN and SYDVKM. Trimming removed 10 bases at V and 0 bases at J, with 6 bases between. This CDR3 spans 11 amino acids. The CDR3 DNA sequence: TGTGCCATCGTAATGAACACTGAAGCTTTCTTT. The encoded protein is CAIVMNTEAFF. The variable domain in full, with the rest retrieved from reference TRBV28 and TRBJ1-1, is DVKVTQSSRYLVKRTGEKVFLECVQDMDHENMFWYRQDPGLGLRLIYFSYDVKMKEKGDIPEGYSVSREKKERFSLILESASTNQTSMYLCAIVMNTEAFFGQGTRLTVV.

The rearrangement joins TRBV3-1 (or the pseudogene TRBV3-2) to TRBJ2-3, with 12 bases lining up with TRBD2. V shed 4 bases and J 6 bases; nucleotides not matched to a gene: 8. Germline lookup yields CDR1 LGHDT and CDR2 YNNKEL (reference sequence). CDR3 length equals 16 residues. The CDR3 nucleotides are TGTGCCAGCAGCCCTAGCGGGAGGGCCTCCGGGGATACGCAGTATTTT. It codes for CASSPSGRASGDTQYF.

The rearrangement uses TRBV10-3 and TRBJ2-1; TRBD2 matches 8 bases. The CDR3 is 14 residues long. V dropped 6 bases and J dropped 5; count of bases not matched to a gene: 6. The germline V gene has CDR1 ENHRY and CDR2 SYGVKD. The CDR3 DNA follows: TGTGCCATCAGCCCACCTAGCGGGCACAATGAGCAGTTCTTC. Protein: CAISPPSGHNEQFF.

The CDR3 DNA follows: TGTGCCAGCAGTGTCGGGACAGGGTTTAACTATGGCTACACCTTC. The encoded protein is CASSVGTGFNYGYTF. The V gene is TRBV2, the J gene TRBJ1-2; 9 positions match TRBD1. This CDR3 has 15 residues. V trimming: 4 bases; J trimming: 1 base; junction bases outside the gene matches: 4. Germline V CDR1 and CDR2: SNHLY, FYNNEI.

This chain joins TRBV3-1 (or the pseudogene TRBV3-2) and TRBJ2-1; the match to TRBD1 covers 7 bases. The CDR3 sequence is 15 residues long. From germline, CDR1 is LGHDT and CDR2 YNNKEL (reference sequence). With 1 base clipped from V and 4 bases from J, the junction kept 4 bases outside the gene matches. The CDR3 DNA follows: TGTGCCAGCAGCCAAGGAGGGGGCTATTACAATGAGCAGTTCTTC. Protein: CASSQGGGYYNEQFF.

The genes are TRBV2 and TRBJ2-5; D is ambiguous. Between the trimmed V and J ends, which lost 5 bases and 2 bases, there was a span of 6 bases. This CDR3 spans 12 amino acids. CDR1 is SNHLY and CDR2 is FYNNEI in the germline V gene. The CDR3 is CASSIEQETQYF. CDR3 coding DNA: TGTGCCAGCAGTATCGAGCAAGAGACCCAGTACTTC.

This sequence joins TRBV6-2 or TRBV6-3 and TRBJ1-4; 7 nucleotides line up with TRBD1. Germline-derived CDR1 and CDR2 are MNHEY and SVGEGT. With 6 bases clipped from V and 4 bases from J, the junction kept 14 bases outside the gene matches. The CDR3 covers 17 residues. The CDR3 loop is CASSYKPPGQVNEKLFF. DNA of the CDR3: TGTGCCAGCAGCTATAAGCCACCTGGACAGGTTAATGAAAAACTGTTTTTT.

The rearrangement joins TRBV5-6 to TRBJ2-1; no firm D call. The germline gives CDR1 SGHDT, CDR2 YYEEEE. V was trimmed by 2 bases and J by 6 bases, leaving 3 bases between them. This CDR3 region has 11 residues. CDR3 in amino acids: CASSFINEQFF. CDR3 sequence (DNA): TGTGCCAGCAGCTTTATCAATGAGCAGTTCTTC.

The genes are TRBV5-1 and TRBJ2-7; 11 bases are a match to TRBD1. Trimming cost V 5 bases and J 4 bases; bases outside gene matches: 14. Germline V gene sequence: CDR1 SGHRS, CDR2 YFSETQ. CDR3 length: 17 residues. The CDR3 DNA is TGCGCCAGCAGTCTGTCGCGGGGACAGGGGGTCCCTTACGAGCAGTACTTC. Encoded protein: CASSLSRGQGVPYEQYF.

The chain has TRBV6-5 and TRBJ2-3, with a tentative D call TRBD2 (6 bases). Germline loops: CDR1 MNHEY, CDR2 SVGAGI. Trimming took 6 bases from V and 0 from J, leaving 13 bases between them. The CDR3 sequence is 15 residues long. The CDR3 DNA reads TGTGCCAGCAGCTGGGGACTTACGAGCACAGATACGCAGTATTTT. It yields the protein CASSWGLTSTDTQYF.

This clone was detected only a few times. J is TRBJ1-1 and V is TRBV5-1; D uncertain. In germline, CDR1 is SGHRS, CDR2 YFSETQ. V was trimmed by 2 bases and J by 1 base, leaving 3 bases between them. The CDR3 is made up of 12 amino acids. The CDR3 loop reads CASSFGNTEAFF. In DNA form, the CDR3 reads TGCGCCAGCAGCTTCGGGAACACTGAAGCTTTCTTT.

The V call is TRBV9, the J call TRBJ1-1; the match to TRBD1 covers 10 bases. V trimming: 0 bases; J trimming: 6 bases; junction bases outside the gene matches: 2. CDR1 is SGDLS and CDR2 is YYNGEE in the germline V gene. This CDR3 region has 14 residues. Here the CDR3 DNA reads TGTGCCAGCAGCGTAGAGACAGGGGGCCCTGAAGCTTTCTTT. Residues: CASSVETGGPEAFF.

The J gene is TRBJ1-2, the V gene TRBV10-3, with D perhaps TRBD1 (6 bases). Germline-derived CDR1 and CDR2 are ENHRY and SYGVKD. The CDR3 is 12 residues long. V was clipped by 3 bases and J by 5 bases, with 7 bases between them. The CDR3 region is CAISEQGYGYTF. The DNA of the CDR3 is TGTGCCATCAGTGAACAGGGTTATGGCTACACCTTC.

The chain recombines TRBV6-4 with TRBJ2-3; 10 bases match TRBD1. Germline V CDR1 and CDR2: MRHNA, SNTAGT. This CDR3 contains 15 residues. V gave up 3 bases and J gave up 2 bases; unmatched junction bases: 2. The DNA for the CDR3 is TGTGCCAGCAGTGAGGGGACAGGGGACACAGATACGCAGTATTTT. It translates to CASSEGTGDTDTQYF.